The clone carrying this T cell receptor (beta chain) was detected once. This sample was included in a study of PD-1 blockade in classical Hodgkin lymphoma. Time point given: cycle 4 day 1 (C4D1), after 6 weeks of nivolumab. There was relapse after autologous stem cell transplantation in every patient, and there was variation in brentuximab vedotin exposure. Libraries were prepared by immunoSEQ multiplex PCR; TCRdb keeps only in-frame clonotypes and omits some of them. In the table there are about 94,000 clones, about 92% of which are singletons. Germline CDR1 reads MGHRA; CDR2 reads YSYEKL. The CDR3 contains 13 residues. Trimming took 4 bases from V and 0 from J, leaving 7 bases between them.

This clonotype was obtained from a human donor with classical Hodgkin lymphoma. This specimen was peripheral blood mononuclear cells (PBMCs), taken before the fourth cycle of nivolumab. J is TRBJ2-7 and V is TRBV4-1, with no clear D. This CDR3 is CASSPTGSYEQYF. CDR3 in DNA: TGCGCCAGCAGCCCTACTGGCTCCTACGAGCAGTACTTC.